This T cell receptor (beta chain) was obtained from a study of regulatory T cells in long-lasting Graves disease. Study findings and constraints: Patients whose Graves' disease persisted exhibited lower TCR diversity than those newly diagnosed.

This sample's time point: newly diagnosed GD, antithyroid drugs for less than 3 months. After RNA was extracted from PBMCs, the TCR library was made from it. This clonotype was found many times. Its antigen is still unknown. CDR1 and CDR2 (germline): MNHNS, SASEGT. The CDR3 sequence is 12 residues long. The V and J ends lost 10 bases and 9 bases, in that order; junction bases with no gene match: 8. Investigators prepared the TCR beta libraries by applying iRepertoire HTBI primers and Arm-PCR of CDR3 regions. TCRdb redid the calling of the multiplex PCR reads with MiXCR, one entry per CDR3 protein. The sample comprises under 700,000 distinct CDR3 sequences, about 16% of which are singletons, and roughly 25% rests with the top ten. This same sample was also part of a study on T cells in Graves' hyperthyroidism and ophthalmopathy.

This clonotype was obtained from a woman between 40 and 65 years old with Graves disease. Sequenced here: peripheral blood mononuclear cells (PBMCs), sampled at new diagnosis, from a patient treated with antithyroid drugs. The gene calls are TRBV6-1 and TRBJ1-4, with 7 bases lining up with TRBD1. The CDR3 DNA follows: TGTGCCACCTCTTTCAGGGGGAAAAAACTGTTTTTT. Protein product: CATSFRGKKLFF.